The clone carrying this T cell receptor (beta chain) has only a few counts. Antigen specificity is unknown. CDR1 ENHRY and CDR2 SYGVKD come from the germline V gene. V lost 6 bases and J lost 5; bases outside the gene matches: 6. The CDR3 runs to 14 residues. The isolated RNA, all of it, was reverse transcribed, so expressed TCRB transcripts were what got sequenced. Regulatory, naive and central memory T cell samples averaged approximately 3.4 million reads. This table comes from immunoSEQ multiplex PCR, and its TCRdb copy is limited to in-frame clones, with some not included. The repertoire holds some 500,000 clones, with roughly 10% as singletons. Sorted populations all exceeded 95% purity. The source of the sample is a study of beta chain features in type 1 diabetes. Overall study findings and caveats: Patients with Type 1 diabetes showed moderately but significantly shorter TCRB CDR3s in all four CD4+ subsets. High-TCR-expressing cells could be over-represented by cDNA sequencing.

This sequence was found in a woman aged 18-29 years in good health. The V and J genes are TRBV10-3 and TRBJ2-1; 8 bases line up with TRBD1. Sequenced: naive CD4+ T cells from blood. CDR3 in amino acids: CAISPGQDDNEQFF. For the CDR3, the DNA is TGTGCCATCAGCCCGGGACAGGACGACAATGAGCAGTTCTTC.